A selection of T cell receptor beta chains follows, all from one sample in a study of T cell repertoires in cytomegalovirus infection. Which antigens these TCRs recognize remains unknown. Each CDR3 protein is one row after TCRdb ran MiXCR on the reads. In the table there are hundreds of thousands of distinct CDR3 sequences, roughly 33% of which are singletons. The specimen was cultured CD8+ T cells from PBMCs, collected from culture after CMV antigen stimulation. These receptors all stem from a human donor in good health (CMV status not recorded). Some clones in this sample may be carry-over from other donors' samples. CDR3s include the opening cysteine and the closing phenylalanine or tryptophan. The D gene is left open where the match is weak. Size is stated for part of the rows, as once, few or many counts, or as a class when the clone is expanded.

NA	TRBV19	NA	TRBJ1-5	CASSMPYSNQPQHF	TGTGCCAGTAGTATGCCGTATAGCAATCAGCCCCAGCATTTT
TRBD1	TRBV28	NA	TRBJ1-1	CASSVTNRGTEAFF	TGTGCCAGCAGCGTTACCAACAGGGGGACCGAAGCTTTCTTT
TRBD2	TRBV6-1	few	TRBJ2-1	CASSYFGLAGGREQFF	TGTGCCAGCAGTTATTTCGGACTAGCGGGGGGACGTGAGCAGTTCTTC
NA	TRBV12-3/TRBV12-4	few	TRBJ2-5	CASSSPPRETQYF	TGTGCCAGCAGCTCCCCCCCCCGGGAGACCCAGTACTTC
TRBD1	TRBV4-1	few	TRBJ2-2	CASSHHRGAAGELFF	TGCGCCAGCAGCCACCACAGGGGAGCTGCCGGGGAGCTGTTTTTT
NA	TRBV4-3	NA	TRBJ1-4	CASSQSRGRNEKLFF	TGCGCCAGCAGCCAGTCGCGGGGGCGGAATGAAAAGCTGTTTTTT
NA	TRBV7-6	few	TRBJ1-5	CASSYIQGTQPQHF	TGTGCCAGCAGCTACATACAGGGTACTCAGCCCCAGCATTTT
NA	TRBV2	few	TRBJ2-7	CASSEVYAYEQYF	TGTGCCAGCAGTGAGGTATACGCCTACGAGCAGTACTTC
TRBD1	TRBV19	few	TRBJ1-1	CASSIDRGQNTEAFF	TGTGCCAGTAGTATAGACAGGGGGCAAAACACTGAAGCTTTCTTT
NA	TRBV7-8	many	TRBJ2-1	CASSLLVGDEQFF	TGTGCCAGCAGCTTGCTAGTGGGCGATGAGCAGTTCTTC
NA	TRBV5-6	few	TRBJ2-5	CASSSGGLGETQYF	TGTGCCAGCAGCTCGGGGGGCTTGGGAGAGACCCAGTACTTC
TRBD1	TRBV4-1	many	TRBJ2-5	CASSPGTGGTETQYF	TGCGCCAGCAGCCCCGGGACAGGGGGGACGGAGACCCAGTACTTC
TRBD1	TRBV15	NA	TRBJ1-2	CATSREDRKDGYTF	TGTGCCACCAGCAGAGAGGACAGGAAGGATGGCTACACCTTC